This T cell receptor (beta chain) was recovered during a study of T cells after yellow fever vaccination. Production of TCR cDNA was by 5'RACE template switching, which also added a universal primer site and UMIs. MiXCR, run by TCRdb on the 5' RACE reads, gives a single entry per CDR3 protein. The data show a few hundred thousand distinct CDR3 sequences, with about 4% seen just once and approximately 25% held by the top ten. V lost 0 bases and J 4 bases, leaving 10 bases between the germline ends. This CDR3 spans 15 amino acids. A few counts support this clonotype. The chain carries TRBV12-3 or TRBV12-4 and TRBJ1-5, with TRBD1 as a possible D gene (5 bases). This clonotype was sampled from a man younger than 30 who received the YFV17D yellow fever vaccine. The source was PBMCs, collected 5 days after the yellow fever booster vaccination. CDR3 sequence reads: CASSLAYGANQPQHF. CDR3 coding DNA: TGTGCCAGCAGTTTAGCGTATGGGGCTAATCAGCCCCAGCATTTT.